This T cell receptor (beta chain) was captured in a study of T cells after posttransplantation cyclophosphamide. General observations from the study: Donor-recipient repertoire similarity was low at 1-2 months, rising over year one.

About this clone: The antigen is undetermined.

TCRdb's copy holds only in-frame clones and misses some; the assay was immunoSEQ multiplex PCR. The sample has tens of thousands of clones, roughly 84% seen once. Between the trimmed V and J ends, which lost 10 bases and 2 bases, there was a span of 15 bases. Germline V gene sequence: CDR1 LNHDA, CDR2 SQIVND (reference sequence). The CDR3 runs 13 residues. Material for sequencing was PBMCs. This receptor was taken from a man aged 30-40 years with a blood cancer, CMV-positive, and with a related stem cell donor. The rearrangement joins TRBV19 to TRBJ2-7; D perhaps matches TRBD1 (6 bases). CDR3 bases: TGTGCCACCAGGGGACGGGACCCCTACGAGCAGTACTTC. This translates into CATRGRDPYEQYF.